This T cell receptor beta chain was identified during a study of blood T cell repertoires in COVID-19. About the study: Acute-phase and convalescent COVID-19 samples originated in the United States, Italy and Spain. The cDNA or gDNA used as material had been derived from T cells, B-cell-depleted T cells, or PBMCs.

Authors' analysis steps: Reference gene primer amplification yielded estimated nucleated cell counts. Measured with immunoSEQ multiplex PCR; TCRdb has only the in-frame clones, and not every one. V, J and clone size derive from that table, while D and trimming were established from the DNA sequence. This sample carries roughly 250,000 clones, over 65% of them seen once, and the ten largest clones take about 3%. CDR1 is SGHNT, CDR2 YYREEE, per germline (reference sequence). The CDR3 runs to 15 residues. V was shortened by 2 bases and J by 3 bases, with 13 bases between the two germline ends. The V call is TRBV5-4, the J call TRBJ2-3, with D perhaps TRBD1 (5 bases). The material sequenced was peripheral blood. This clonotype was obtained from a woman over 75 with acute or convalescent COVID-19. The CDR3 DNA reads as TGTGCCAGCAGCTTACGCCAGGGTGGGACAGATACGCAGTATTTT. Protein: CASSLRQGGTDTQYF.